These T cell receptor beta chains were read from a single sample in a study of T cell changes during pregnancy in multiple sclerosis. Method: immunoSEQ multiplex PCR; TCRdb's copy keeps in-frame clones and lacks some. The sample shows 60,000 to 85,000 clones, around nine tenths of them seen only once. Sequenced material: peripheral blood, taken after pregnancy. All receptors derive from a female donor in good health, enrolled as a control in a pregnancy study. Each CDR3 is given with its conserved first and last residue. A D gene is named only where the DNA matches it firmly. The listing skips clone size in some rows; elsewhere it reads once, few, many or a size class.

j_call clone_size d_call v_call cdr3_aa cdr3_nt
TRBJ2-1 NA TRBD2 TRBV11-1 CASSLGLAGGTNEQFF TGTGCCAGCAGCTTAGGACTAGCGGGAGGAACCAATGAGCAGTTCTTC
TRBJ2-3 NA TRBD2 TRBV5-4 CASSLLAGGPSTDTQYF TGTGCCAGCAGCTTGCTAGCGGGGGGGCCTAGCACAGATACGCAGTATTTT
TRBJ2-1 NA TRBD1 TRBV6-4 CASSDRDRDPNEQFF TGTGCCAGCAGTGACAGGGACAGGGATCCCAATGAGCAGTTCTTC
TRBJ2-7 NA NA TRBV7-2 CASSLAGGVDEQYF TGTGCCAGCAGCTTAGCCGGCGGGGTTGACGAGCAGTACTTC
TRBJ1-1 once NA TRBV19 CASSIDSGAGAAFF TGTGCCAGTAGTATAGATTCCGGGGCGGGGGCAGCTTTCTTT
TRBJ1-2 once NA TRBV7-9 CATGGARDGYTF TGTGCCACGGGGGGGGCCAGGGACGGCTACACCTTC
TRBJ1-6 NA NA TRBV4-1 CASSQEVGQYNSPLHF TGCGCCAGCAGCCAAGAAGTTGGGCAGTATAATTCACCCCTCCACTTT
TRBJ1-4 once TRBD1 TRBV15 CATSIGQVNEKLFF TGTGCCACCAGCATAGGACAGGTTAATGAAAAACTGTTTTTT
TRBJ2-7 NA NA TRBV10-2 CASSESYSYEQYF TGCGCCAGCAGTGAGTCCTACTCCTACGAGCAGTACTTC
TRBJ1-2 few NA TRBV6-1 CAGRPTENYGYTF TGTGCCGGACGCCCGACAGAGAACTATGGCTACACCTTC
TRBJ2-3 NA NA TRBV29-1 CSPNALEDTQYF TGCAGCCCGAATGCCCTTGAGGATACGCAGTATTTT
TRBJ1-1 NA NA TRBV6-5 CASSYPPNTEAFF TGTGCCAGCAGTTACCCTCCGAACACTGAAGCTTTCTTT
TRBJ2-1 NA NA TRBV25-1 CASSALYLEQFF TGTGCCAGCAGTGCTTTATATCTAGAGCAGTTCTTC
TRBJ1-5 NA NA TRBV6-1 CASSEGGWYNQPQHF TGTGCCAGCAGTGAAGGAGGGTGGTACAATCAGCCCCAGCATTTT
TRBJ1-2 NA NA TRBV30 CAWSVVREGGYTF TGTGCCTGGAGTGTAGTCAGGGAAGGGGGCTACACCTTC
TRBJ2-7 NA NA TRBV7-2 CASSRQGTYEQYF TGTGCCAGCAGCCGTCAGGGGACCTACGAGCAGTACTTC
TRBJ1-1 NA TRBD1 TRBV6-4 CACSTGEENTEAFF TGTGCGTGCTCAACAGGGGAAGAAAACACTGAAGCTTTCTTT
TRBJ1-5 once NA TRBV19 CATSKGSRGGNQPQHF TGTGCCACCTCAAAAGGGAGTCGGGGAGGAAATCAGCCCCAGCATTTT
TRBJ2-5 NA TRBD1 TRBV5-1 CASSSQGEETQYF TGCGCCAGCAGCTCACAGGGGGAAGAGACCCAGTACTTC
TRBJ2-1 NA TRBD2 TRBV7-3 CASSLIGGNHNEQFF TGTGCCAGCAGCTTAATCGGGGGGAACCACAATGAGCAGTTCTTC
TRBJ2-3 NA TRBD1 TRBV5-1 CASSPGQGASVDTQYF TGCGCCAGCAGTCCTGGACAGGGGGCAAGTGTGGATACGCAGTATTTT
TRBJ2-1 NA TRBD1 TRBV18 CASSPTHLGTGVYNEQFF TGTGCCAGCTCTCCGACCCACCTCGGGACAGGGGTCTACAATGAGCAGTTCTTC
TRBJ2-1 NA TRBD2 TRBV7-3 CASSPGLAGGLLYNEQFF TGTGCCAGCAGCCCGGGACTAGCGGGAGGTCTGCTCTACAATGAGCAGTTCTTC
TRBJ2-3 NA NA TRBV5-4 CASSPEGLNTDTQYF TGTGCCAGCAGCCCTGAGGGACTCAACACAGATACGCAGTATTTT
TRBJ1-4 NA NA TRBV18 CASSPFERETNEKLFF TGTGCCAGCTCCCCCTTTGAGAGGGAAACTAATGAAAAACTGTTTTTT
TRBJ2-2 NA TRBD2 TRBV7-9 CASSSNSGGNTGELFF TGTGCCAGCAGCTCAAATAGCGGGGGGAACACCGGGGAGCTGTTTTTT
TRBJ2-7 NA TRBD1 TRBV15 CATSRDFGTGGRYEQYF TGTGCCACCAGCAGAGATTTCGGGACAGGGGGCAGGTACGAGCAGTACTTC
TRBJ1-1 NA NA TRBV7-8 CASSSPTVRAFF TGTGCCAGCAGCTCCCCAACGGTCAGGGCTTTCTTT
TRBJ2-5 few NA TRBV7-2 CASSREVMETQYF TGTGCCAGCAGCCGAGAAGTCATGGAGACCCAGTACTTC
TRBJ1-1 few NA TRBV7-2 CASSLSFAGGIGGTEAFF TGTGCCAGCAGCTTAAGTTTCGCGGGGGGTATCGGCGGCACTGAAGCTTTCTTT
TRBJ2-5 once NA TRBV27 CASSLSARHHQETQYF TGTGCCAGCAGTTTATCGGCGCGGCACCACCAAGAGACCCAGTACTTC
TRBJ1-2 few NA TRBV14 CASSQGLEDYGYTF TGTGCCAGCAGCCAAGGACTGGAGGACTATGGCTACACCTTC
TRBJ2-1 NA TRBD1 TRBV4-1 CASSRGMATGGSYNEQFF TGCGCCAGCAGCCGGGGTATGGCGACAGGGGGCTCCTACAATGAGCAGTTCTTC
TRBJ2-1 NA TRBD2 TRBV13 CASSLGLAGGTSSYNEQFF TGTGCCAGCAGCTTGGGACTAGCGGGAGGGACAAGCTCCTACAATGAGCAGTTCTTC
TRBJ2-7 NA TRBD1 TRBV29-1 CSVEDTGGRNEQYF TGCAGCGTTGAAGATACAGGGGGCAGGAACGAGCAGTACTTC
TRBJ2-7 NA TRBD2 TRBV27 CASSSPLAGNYEQYF TGTGCCAGCAGTTCCCCCCTAGCGGGGAACTACGAGCAGTACTTC
TRBJ2-1 NA NA TRBV6-1 CASSALGGLEQFF TGTGCCAGCAGTGCCTTAGGGGGACTAGAGCAGTTCTTC
TRBJ1-5 NA NA TRBV7-9 CASSHGWQPQHF TGTGCCAGCAGCCACGGGTGGCAGCCCCAGCATTTT
TRBJ2-7 NA TRBD2 TRBV5-1 CASAVGLAGPYEQYF TGCGCCAGCGCTGTGGGACTAGCGGGACCCTACGAGCAGTACTTC
TRBJ1-1 NA NA TRBV18 CASTPQQAWENTEAFF TGTGCCAGCACCCCCCAACAGGCATGGGAAAACACTGAAGCTTTCTTT
TRBJ1-3 NA TRBD1 TRBV4-2 CASSQETGGKTIYF TGTGCCAGCAGCCAAGAGACAGGGGGAAAAACCATATATTTT
TRBJ2-2 NA NA TRBV5-1 CASSWDTSVGELFF TGCGCCAGCAGCTGGGACACTAGCGTCGGGGAGCTGTTTTTT
TRBJ2-5 NA TRBD2 TRBV27 CASSSAGEETQYF TGTGCCAGCAGTTCGGCGGGGGAAGAGACCCAGTACTTC
TRBJ1-2 once TRBD1 TRBV29-1 CSADLGQGRYGYTF TGCAGCGCTGATTTGGGACAGGGAAGGTATGGCTACACCTTC
TRBJ2-5 once TRBD1 TRBV19 CASSFSGTGQETQYF TGTGCCAGTAGCTTCTCCGGGACAGGACAAGAGACCCAGTACTTC
TRBJ2-6 NA NA TRBV7-5 CVRSLDRGHSSSGANVLTF TGTGTCAGAAGCTTAGACAGGGGACATTCTAGCTCTGGGGCCAACGTCCTGACTTTC
TRBJ1-2 NA TRBD1 TRBV16 CASSQLPGQGQANYGYTF TGTGCCAGCAGCCAGCTACCGGGACAGGGACAGGCTAACTATGGCTACACCTTC
TRBJ2-7 NA NA TRBV9 CASSPYRDYEQYF TGTGCCAGCAGCCCTTACCGGGACTACGAGCAGTACTTC
TRBJ2-1 NA NA TRBV7-7 CASAPGGGTYNEQFF TGTGCTAGCGCCCCCGGCGGGGGCACCTACAATGAGCAGTTCTTC
TRBJ1-1 NA TRBD1 TRBV19 CASSTGQGIFTEAFF TGTGCCAGTAGTACGGGACAGGGTATCTTCACTGAAGCTTTCTTT
TRBJ1-1 NA TRBD1 TRBV7-9 CASSPRQGREAFF TGTGCCAGCAGCCCCCGACAGGGGCGCGAAGCTTTCTTT
TRBJ2-7 NA TRBD1 TRBV6-4 CASSPGTGDWNEQYF TGTGCCAGCAGTCCAGGGACAGGGGACTGGAACGAGCAGTACTTC
TRBJ2-1 NA NA TRBV28 CASRQLSYNEQFF TGTGCCAGCAGACAGCTCTCCTACAATGAGCAGTTCTTC
TRBJ1-1 NA NA TRBV4-1 CASSQYPRVGSMNTEAFF TGCGCCAGCAGCCAATACCCCAGGGTAGGTAGCATGAACACTGAAGCTTTCTTT
TRBJ1-2 NA TRBD1 TRBV30 CAWSRRDSPRYGYTF TGTGCCTGGAGTCGCCGGGACAGTCCCCGCTATGGCTACACCTTC